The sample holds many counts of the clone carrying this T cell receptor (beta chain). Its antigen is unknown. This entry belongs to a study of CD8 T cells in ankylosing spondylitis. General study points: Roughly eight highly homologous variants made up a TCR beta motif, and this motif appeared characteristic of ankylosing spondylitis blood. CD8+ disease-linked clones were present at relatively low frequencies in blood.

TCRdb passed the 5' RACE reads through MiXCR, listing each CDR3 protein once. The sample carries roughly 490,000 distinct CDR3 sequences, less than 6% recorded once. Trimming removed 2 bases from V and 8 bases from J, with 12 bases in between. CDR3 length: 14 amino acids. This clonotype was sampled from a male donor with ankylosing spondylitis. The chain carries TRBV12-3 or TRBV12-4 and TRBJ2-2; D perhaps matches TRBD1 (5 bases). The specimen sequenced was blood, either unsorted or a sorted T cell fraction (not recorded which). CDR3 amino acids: CASSLWGREGELFF. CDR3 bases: TGTGCCAGCAGTTTATGGGGCCGAGAAGGGGAGCTGTTTTTT.